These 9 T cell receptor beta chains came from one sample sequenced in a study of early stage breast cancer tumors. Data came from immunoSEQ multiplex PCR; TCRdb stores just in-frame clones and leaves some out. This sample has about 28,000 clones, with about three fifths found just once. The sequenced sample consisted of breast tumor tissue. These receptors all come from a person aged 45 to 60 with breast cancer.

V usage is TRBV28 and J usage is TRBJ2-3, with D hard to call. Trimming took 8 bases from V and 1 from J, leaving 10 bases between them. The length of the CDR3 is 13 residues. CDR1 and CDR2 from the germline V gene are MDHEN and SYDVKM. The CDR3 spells CASGSGRTDTQYF. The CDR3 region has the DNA TGTGCCAGCGGATCAGGTCGCACAGATACGCAGTATTTT.

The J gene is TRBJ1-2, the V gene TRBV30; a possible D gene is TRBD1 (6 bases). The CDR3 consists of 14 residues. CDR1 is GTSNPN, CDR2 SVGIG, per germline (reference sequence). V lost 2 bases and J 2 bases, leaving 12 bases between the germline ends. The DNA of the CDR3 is TGTGCCTGGAGTTGGTCCGACAGGAACTATGGCTACACCTTC. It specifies CAWSWSDRNYGYTF.

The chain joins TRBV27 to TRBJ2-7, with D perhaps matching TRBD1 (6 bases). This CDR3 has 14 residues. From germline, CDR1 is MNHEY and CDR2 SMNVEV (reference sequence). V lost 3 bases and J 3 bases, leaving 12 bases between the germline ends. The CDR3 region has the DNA TGTGCCAGCAGTTTGCAGGGGACAATCTACGAGCAGTACTTC. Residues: CASSLQGTIYEQYF.

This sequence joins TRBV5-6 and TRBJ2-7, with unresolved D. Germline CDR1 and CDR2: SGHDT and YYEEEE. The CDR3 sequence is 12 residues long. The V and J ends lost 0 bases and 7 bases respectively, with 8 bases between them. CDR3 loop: CASSLEHGEQYF. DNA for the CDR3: TGTGCCAGCAGCTTGGAACATGGTGAGCAGTACTTC. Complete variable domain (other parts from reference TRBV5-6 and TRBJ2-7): DAGVTQSPTHLIKTRGQQVTLRCSPKSGHDTVSWYQQALGQGPQFIFQYYEEEERQRGNFPDRFSGHQFPNYSSELNVNALLLGDSALYLCASSLEHGEQYFGPGTRLTVT.

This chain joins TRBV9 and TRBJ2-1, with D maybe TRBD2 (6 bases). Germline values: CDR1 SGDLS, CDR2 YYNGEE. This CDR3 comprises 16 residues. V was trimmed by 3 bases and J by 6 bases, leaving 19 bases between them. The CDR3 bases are TGTGCCAGCAGCGCCACCGGGGAAGGACTAATCAATGAGCAGTTCTTC. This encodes CASSATGEGLINEQFF.

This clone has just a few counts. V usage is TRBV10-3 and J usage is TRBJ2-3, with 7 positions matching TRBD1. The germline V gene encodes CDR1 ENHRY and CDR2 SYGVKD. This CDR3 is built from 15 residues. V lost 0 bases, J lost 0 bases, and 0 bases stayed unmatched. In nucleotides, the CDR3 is TGTGCCATCAGTGAGTCGGGACAGAGCACAGATACGCAGTATTTT. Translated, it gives CAISESGQSTDTQYF.

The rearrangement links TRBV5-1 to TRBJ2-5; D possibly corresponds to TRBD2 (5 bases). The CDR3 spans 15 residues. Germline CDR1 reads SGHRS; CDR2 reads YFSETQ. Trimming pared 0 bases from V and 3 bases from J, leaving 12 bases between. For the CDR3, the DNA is TGCGCCAGCAGCTTGGCCGGATGGGAGAAAGAGACCCAGTACTTC. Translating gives CASSLAGWEKETQYF.

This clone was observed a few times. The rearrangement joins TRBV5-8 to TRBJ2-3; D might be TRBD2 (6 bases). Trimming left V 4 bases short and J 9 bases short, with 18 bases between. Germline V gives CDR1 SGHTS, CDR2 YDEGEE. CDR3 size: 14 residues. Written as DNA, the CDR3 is TGTGCCAGCAGCCTTGGAGGGATGAGGGACACGCAGTATTTT. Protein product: CASSLGGMRDTQYF.

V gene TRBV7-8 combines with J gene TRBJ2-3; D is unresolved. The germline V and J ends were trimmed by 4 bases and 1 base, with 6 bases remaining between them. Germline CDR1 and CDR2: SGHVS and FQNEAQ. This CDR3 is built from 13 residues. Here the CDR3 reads CASSYTGTDTQYF. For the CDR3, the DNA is TGTGCCAGCAGCTATACGGGCACAGATACGCAGTATTTT.